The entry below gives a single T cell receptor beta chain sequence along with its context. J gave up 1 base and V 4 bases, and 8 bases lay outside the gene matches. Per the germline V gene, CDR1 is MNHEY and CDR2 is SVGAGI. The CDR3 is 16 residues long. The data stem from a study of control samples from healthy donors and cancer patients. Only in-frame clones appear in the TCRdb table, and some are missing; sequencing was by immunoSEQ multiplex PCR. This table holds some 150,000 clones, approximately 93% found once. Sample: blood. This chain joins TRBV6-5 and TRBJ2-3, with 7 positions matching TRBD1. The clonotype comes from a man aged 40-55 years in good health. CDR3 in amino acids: CASSSPPGTGTDTQYF. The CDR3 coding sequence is TGTGCCAGCAGTTCGCCCCCCGGGACAGGCACAGATACGCAGTATTTT.